The rows below give T cell receptor beta chains drawn from one sample of a study of CD8+CD57+ T cells in acquired aplastic anemia. In TCRdb, the reads were re-called with MiXCR into one record per CDR3 protein. The sample consists of around 190,000 distinct CDR3 sequences, approximately 60% of them appearing once. What was sequenced was sorted CD4+, CD8+, or CD8+CD57+ T cells (not recorded which) from PBMCs. These TCRs come from a human donor in good health. Both conserved end residues are part of each CDR3. The order of the fields is clone size, D gene, J gene, V gene, CDR3 protein, CDR3 DNA. A D gene is named only where the DNA matches it firmly. Size tells how often a clone was seen (once, few, many) or the class of an expanded clone, and some rows leave it out.

clone_size: .; d_call: TRBD2; j_call: TRBJ2-7; v_call: TRBV28; cdr3_aa: CASSWGSGSSYEQYF; cdr3_nt: TGTGCCAGCAGTTGGGGTAGCGGGAGCTCCTACGAGCAGTACTTC
clone_size: many; d_call: TRBD2; j_call: TRBJ2-1; v_call: TRBV19; cdr3_aa: CASTTSGALYTISYNEQFF; cdr3_nt: TGTGCCAGTACCACTAGCGGGGCCCTCTATACAATCTCCTACAATGAGCAGTTCTTC
clone_size: .; d_call: TRBD1; j_call: TRBJ2-7; v_call: TRBV20-1; cdr3_aa: CSARGQGIYEQYF; cdr3_nt: TGCAGTGCTAGGGGACAGGGAATCTACGAGCAGTACTTC
clone_size: .; d_call: .; j_call: TRBJ1-2; v_call: TRBV10-1; cdr3_aa: CASREGVLGTERTF; cdr3_nt: TGCGCCAGCAGGGAGGGGGTCCTTGGGACCGAACGTACCTTC
clone_size: many; d_call: .; j_call: TRBJ1-5; v_call: TRBV6-5; cdr3_aa: CASSPFEYSNQPQHF; cdr3_nt: TGTGCCAGCAGTCCATTCGAGTATAGCAATCAGCCCCAGCATTTT
clone_size: .; d_call: TRBD1; j_call: TRBJ1-4; v_call: TRBV6-5; cdr3_aa: CASKLPGGEKLFF; cdr3_nt: TGTGCCAGCAAGTTGCCAGGGGGAGAAAAACTGTTTTTT
clone_size: once; d_call: .; j_call: TRBJ1-2; v_call: TRBV7-6; cdr3_aa: CASSLAGGLATF; cdr3_nt: TGTGCCAGCAGCTTAGCGGGGGGACTCGCCACCTTC
clone_size: many; d_call: .; j_call: TRBJ1-3; v_call: TRBV20-1; cdr3_aa: CSASQAGNTIYF; cdr3_nt: TGCAGTGCTAGTCAGGCCGGAAACACCATATATTTT
clone_size: .; d_call: .; j_call: TRBJ1-2; v_call: TRBV14; cdr3_aa: CASSQSGLRGYTF; cdr3_nt: TGTGCCAGCAGCCAGTCAGGGCTCCGGGGCTACACCTTC
clone_size: .; d_call: TRBD2; j_call: TRBJ2-3; v_call: TRBV7-2; cdr3_aa: CASSLRTSGRTDTQYF; cdr3_nt: TGTGCCAGCAGCTTAAGGACTAGCGGGAGGACAGATACGCAGTATTTT
clone_size: many; d_call: TRBD2; j_call: TRBJ2-1; v_call: TRBV4-1; cdr3_aa: CASSPGLAGDEQFF; cdr3_nt: TGCGCCAGCAGCCCCGGACTAGCAGGGGATGAGCAGTTCTTC
clone_size: .; d_call: .; j_call: TRBJ1-6; v_call: TRBV7-8; cdr3_aa: CASSPRARGSPLHF; cdr3_nt: TGTGCCAGCAGCCCCCGGGCCCGAGGGTCACCCCTCCACTTT
clone_size: .; d_call: .; j_call: TRBJ1-6; v_call: TRBV9; cdr3_aa: CASSVAQGSNSPLHF; cdr3_nt: TGTGCCAGCAGCGTAGCTCAGGGCTCGAATTCACCCCTCCACTTT
clone_size: .; d_call: .; j_call: TRBJ1-1; v_call: TRBV19; cdr3_aa: CASSLSIEAFF; cdr3_nt: TGTGCCAGTAGTTTGTCAATCGAAGCTTTCTTT
clone_size: many; d_call: .; j_call: TRBJ2-1; v_call: TRBV9; cdr3_aa: CASSVGVSEQFF; cdr3_nt: TGTGCCAGCAGCGTGGGGGTTAGTGAGCAGTTCTTC
clone_size: .; d_call: .; j_call: TRBJ1-5; v_call: TRBV24-1; cdr3_aa: CATYSNQPQHF; cdr3_nt: TGTGCCACCTATAGCAATCAGCCCCAGCATTTT
clone_size: .; d_call: TRBD1; j_call: TRBJ2-5; v_call: TRBV24-1; cdr3_aa: CSAGTGVRETQYF; cdr3_nt: TGCAGTGCTGGAACAGGGGTTAGGGAGACCCAGTACTTC